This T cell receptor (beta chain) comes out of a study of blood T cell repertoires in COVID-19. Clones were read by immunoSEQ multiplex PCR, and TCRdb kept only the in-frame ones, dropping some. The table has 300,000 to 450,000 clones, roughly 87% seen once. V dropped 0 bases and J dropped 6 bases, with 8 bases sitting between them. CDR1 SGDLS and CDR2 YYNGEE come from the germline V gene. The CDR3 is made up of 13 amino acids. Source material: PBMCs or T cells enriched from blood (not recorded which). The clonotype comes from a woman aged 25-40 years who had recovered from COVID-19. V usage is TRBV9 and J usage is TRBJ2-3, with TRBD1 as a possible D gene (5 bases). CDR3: CASSVGGEDTQYF. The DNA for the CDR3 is TGTGCCAGCAGCGTAGGGGGCGAGGATACGCAGTATTTT.